This TCR beta chain was sequenced for a study of control samples from healthy donors and cancer patients. Produced via immunoSEQ multiplex PCR; TCRdb's table is partial and in-frame only. The sample yields 90,000 to 100,000 clones, 70% to 80% seen once. The CDR3 is made up of 15 amino acids. Germline V gene sequence: CDR1 LNHDA, CDR2 SQIVND (reference sequence). V gave up 3 bases and J gave up 2 bases, with 13 bases separating them. The source is a young woman in good health. The material sequenced was blood. The V gene is TRBV19, the J gene TRBJ1-2, with D perhaps matching TRBD1 (6 bases). CDR3 nucleotides: TGTGCCAGTAGTATCAGTCGCCAGGGGAACTATGGCTACACCTTC. Translation gives CASSISRQGNYGYTF.